The clone carrying this TCR beta chain was seen a few times. A much larger clonotype is one base distant, so this may be a read error. This sample stems from a study of CD4 and CD8 cells across lung adenocarcinoma regions. TCRdb recomputed calls from the PCR reads with MiXCR, one row per CDR3 protein. This sample carries 13,000 or so distinct CDR3 sequences, around 61% of them seen once, and the ten largest clones take around 34%. V shed 0 bases and J shed 11 bases, with 22 bases lying between them. Germline lookup yields CDR1 WNHNN and CDR2 SYGVQD (reference sequence). The CDR3 is 16 residues long. The clonotype originates from a female donor with lung adenocarcinoma. The CD4 and CD8 labels of this study may be unreliable. The chain couples TRBV10-1 to TRBJ2-5; D is unclear. Sequencing input: CD8+ T cells from the margin of a lung tumor. The DNA of the CDR3 is TGCGCCAGCAGTGAGTCGATCTCTCAACAAGGCAATGAGCAGTACTTC. Translating gives CASSESISQQGNEQYF.